Sequencing of this TCR beta chain was carried out in a study of T cells expressing NK-cell markers. Study as a whole: It was from sorted CD3+CD56+NKG2C+, CD3+CD56+NKG2C- and CD3+CD56-NKG2C+ T cells that TCR beta repertoires came. HCMV serostatus: seven of eight sequenced donors positive, one negative.

In regard to this clonotype: What it binds is not known.

CDR3 length: 13 amino acids. Germline-derived CDR1 and CDR2 are SGHRS and YFSETQ. Study results and caveats: In four donors, these clonotypes also led the CD3+CD56-NKG2C+ fraction. Each of over 5 donors carried dominant NKG2C+ clonotypes accounting for roughly 1.0-7.5% of CD8+ T cells.

TCRdb re-called the 5' RACE reads and catalogs CDR3 proteins one per entry, DNA excluded. In total, the table holds 500,000 to 600,000 distinct CDR3 sequences. What was sequenced was blood T cells: a sorted CD56 or NKG2C T cell subset, CD4+ or CD8+ T cells, or bulk PBMC T cells (not recorded which). The rearrangement uses TRBV5-1 and TRBJ2-1; TCRdb calls TRBD1, which cannot be checked without DNA. The TCR was taken from a man between 18 and 35 years old in good health. The CDR3 spells CASSLGTDNEQFF.